The clone carrying this T cell receptor beta chain was seen many times. To make TCR beta libraries, researchers used iRepertoire HTBI primers and Arm-PCR of CDR3 regions. Via MiXCR, TCRdb re-called the multiplex PCR reads, giving one row per CDR3 protein. The data contain some 200,000 distinct CDR3 sequences, roughly 19% of them singletons. The data were taken from a study of regulatory T cells in long-lasting Graves disease. Time point in this sample: newly diagnosed GD, antithyroid drugs for less than 3 months. From RNA extracted from PBMCs, the TCR library was made. V was cut by 2 bases and J by 0 bases, with 9 bases left in between. The CDR3 sequence is 15 residues long. Germline CDR1 is SEHNR and CDR2 is FQNEAQ (reference sequence). The data also belong to a second study, concerning T cells in Graves' hyperthyroidism and ophthalmopathy. That work adds: Participants, patients aged 18 to 65, had newly diagnosed hyperthyroidism with a duration under 2 months.

The sequence came from a woman younger than 45 with Graves disease. The V call is TRBV7-9, the J call TRBJ2-3; D gene ambiguous. Sample: peripheral blood mononuclear cells (PBMCs), taken at new diagnosis, from a patient treated with antithyroid drugs. The CDR3 nucleotides read TGTGCCAGCAGCTTACTCACAACTAGCACAGATACGCAGTATTTT. Its protein product is CASSLLTTSTDTQYF. The full variable domain, with the rest looked up from reference TRBV7-9 and TRBJ2-3, is DTGVSQNPRHKITKRGQNVTFRCDPISEHNRLYWYRQTLGQGPEFLTYFQNEAQLEKSRLLSDRFSAERPKGSFSTLEIQRTEQGDSAMYLCASSLLTTSTDTQYFGPGTRLTVL.